Sequencing of this T cell receptor beta chain was carried out in a study of graft-versus-host responses after intestinal transplantation. Overall study: Multivisceral, liver-intestinal, or isolated intestinal transplants were given to recipients. For 2 to 4 years after anti-thymocyte globulin induction, all recipients took tacrolimus and steroids.

Broader study findings: Clonal ratios of graft-versus-host to host-versus-graft in allografts were high for patients exhibiting graft-donor T cell macrochimerism. The recipient marrow held GvH clones, and some of them showed up first in ileum or blood.

The V end was cut by 5 bases, the J end by 5 bases, with 9 bases between. The CDR3 is made up of 13 amino acids. Germline lookup yields CDR1 SGHTA and CDR2 FQGNSA. Generated by immunoSEQ multiplex PCR, the TCRdb table keeps only in-frame clones and is missing some. The repertoire holds over 75,000 clones, with about 84% as singletons. On this clone itself: The antigen is undetermined.

This clonotype originated in a human patient who received an intestinal transplant, so some T cells may come from the graft donor. Sequencing was performed on PBMCs, taken 255 days after intestinal transplant. This chain connects TRBV7-2 to TRBJ2-2; no reliable D call. This chain's CDR3 is CASSIQITGELFF. The DNA for the CDR3 is TGTGCCAGCAGCATACAAATTACCGGGGAGCTGTTTTTT.